This T cell receptor (beta chain) appears in the sequencing data of a study of CD8 T cells in Susac syndrome. The CDR3 runs to 16 residues. The germline V gene encodes CDR1 KGHDR and CDR2 SFDVKD. V lost 4 bases and J lost 6, with 18 bases in between. The RNA input was about 0.5 to 1 ug, and it was reverse transcribed with random hexamers. By means of immunoSEQ multiplex PCR, TCR beta CDR3 spanning 54 Vbeta and 13 Jbeta underwent amplification. TCRdb itself ran the immunoSEQ multiplex PCR reads through MiXCR, one entry per CDR3 protein. The repertoire has 150,000 to 200,000 distinct CDR3 sequences, about 91% of them found once; the top ten carry roughly 0.08%. The sequenced target, TCR beta, came from blood CD8+ and CD4+ T cells.

Sample: CD4+ T cells from PBMCs. This clonotype originated in a human donor in good health. J is TRBJ2-1 and V is TRBV24-1; the D gene is possibly TRBD2 (9 bases). The CDR3 sequence: CATSDPGGGRANEQFF. In DNA, the CDR3 is TGTGCCACCAGTGACCCAGGGGGCGGGAGGGCCAATGAGCAGTTCTTC.